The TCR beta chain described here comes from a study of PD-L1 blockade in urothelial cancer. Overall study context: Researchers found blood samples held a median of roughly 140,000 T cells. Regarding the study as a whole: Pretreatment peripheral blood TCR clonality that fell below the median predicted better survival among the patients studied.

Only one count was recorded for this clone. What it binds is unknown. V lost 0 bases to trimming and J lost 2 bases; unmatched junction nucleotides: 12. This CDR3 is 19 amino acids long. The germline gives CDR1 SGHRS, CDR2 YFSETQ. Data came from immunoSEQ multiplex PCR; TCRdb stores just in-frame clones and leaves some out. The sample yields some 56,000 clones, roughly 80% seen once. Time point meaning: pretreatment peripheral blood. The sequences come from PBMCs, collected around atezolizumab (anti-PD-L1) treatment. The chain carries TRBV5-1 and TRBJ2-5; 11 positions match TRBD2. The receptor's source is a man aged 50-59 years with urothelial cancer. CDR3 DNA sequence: TGCGCCAGCAGCTTGGTTCCTTTCTTGACTAGCGGGGATCAAGAGACCCAGTACTTC. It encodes CASSLVPFLTSGDQETQYF. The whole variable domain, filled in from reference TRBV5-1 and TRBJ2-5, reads KAGVTQTPRYLIKTRGQQVTLSCSPISGHRSVSWYQQTPGQGLQFLFEYFSETQRNKGNFPGRFSGRQFSNSRSEMNVSTLELGDSALYLCASSLVPFLTSGDQETQYFGPGTRLLVL.